Presented here are 17 T cell receptor beta chains from one specimen sequenced in a study of technical replicates of blood from a few donors (dated by TCRdb to 2016 to 2017). The library came from the immunoSEQ multiplex PCR assay. Drawn from immuneACCESS, this table holds only the in-frame rearrangements with V and J called that TCRdb kept. Clones are partly lost; checked studies trace under half to an unresolved V gene and leave the rest unexplained. Present in this sample are around 90,000 clones, around 94% of which were seen just once. The biggest ten clones account for 0.25% of the sample. The specimen was T cells isolated from PBMCs. Every receptor here comes from a human donor in good health.

A single count supports this clone. In DNA, the CDR3 is TGTGCCAGCAGTCAGGTCGGACAACGGTATTTT. Translation gives CASSQVGQRYF. This chain joins TRBV28 and TRBJ2-3; D may be TRBD1 (5 bases). V dropped 5 bases and J dropped 14 bases, with 14 bases sitting between them. The CDR3 runs 11 residues. The germline V gene encodes CDR1 MDHEN and CDR2 SYDVKM.

This chain joins TRBV19 and TRBJ2-7; D ambiguous. Trimming took 4 bases from V and 1 from J, leaving 11 bases between them. From germline, CDR1 is LNHDA and CDR2 SQIVND (reference sequence). This CDR3 region has 14 residues. CDR3 loop: CASSKSPASYEQYF. DNA for the CDR3: TGTGCCAGTAGTAAATCACCTGCGTCCTACGAGCAGTACTTC.

The chain couples TRBV5-1 to TRBJ2-7; D possibly corresponds to TRBD1 (5 bases). Germline V lookup: CDR1 SGHRS, CDR2 YFSETQ. V lost 0 bases to trimming and J lost 3 bases, with 7 bases between them. The CDR3 totals 13 residues. Here the CDR3 reads CASSLDRLYEQYF. DNA of the CDR3: TGCGCCAGCAGCTTGGACAGGCTCTACGAGCAGTACTTC.

The J gene is TRBJ2-3, the V gene TRBV4-1, with 10 positions matching TRBD2. The CDR3 is 19 amino acids. From germline, CDR1 is MGHRA and CDR2 YSYEKL. V gave up 4 bases and J gave up 1 base; unmatched junction bases: 14. This CDR3 is CASSLGGLAAELGTDTQYF. The DNA for the CDR3 is TGCGCCAGCAGCCTCGGTGGACTAGCGGCTGAGTTAGGCACAGATACGCAGTATTTT.

The chain recombines TRBV27 with TRBJ2-3; D is perhaps TRBD2 (5 bases). The length of the CDR3 is 13 residues. In germline, CDR1 is MNHEY, CDR2 SMNVEV (reference sequence). The V and J ends lost 3 bases and 6 bases respectively, with 10 bases between them. CDR3 protein: CASSFPWEDTQYF. The CDR3 DNA sequence: TGTGCCAGCAGTTTTCCCTGGGAGGATACGCAGTATTTT.

The chain combines TRBV28 with TRBJ2-1; 10 bases agree with TRBD2. The length of the CDR3 is 15 residues. Germline lookup yields CDR1 MDHEN and CDR2 SYDVKM. Losses at the gene ends were 6 bases for V and 3 bases for J; bases not matched to a gene: 5. The CDR3 DNA is TGTGCCAGCAGAGCTACTAGCGGGAACTACAATGAGCAGTTCTTC. It translates to CASRATSGNYNEQFF.

The CDR3 spells CASSYSGQREFF. CDR3 coding DNA: TGTGCCAGCAGTTACTCGGGTCAGAGGGAATTCTTT. V usage is TRBV6-5 and J usage is TRBJ1-1; D unresolved. CDR3 length: 12 residues. Deletions cut 0 bases from V and 14 bases from J, with 13 bases between. Germline CDR1 reads MNHEY; CDR2 reads SVGAGI.

The chain has TRBV27 and TRBJ2-1, with TRBD2 matching over 8 bases. This CDR3 is built from 19 residues. The V gene's germline CDR1 is MNHEY and CDR2 SMNVEV (reference sequence). V shed 0 bases, J shed 0 bases, and the junction held 10 bases outside the gene matches. This CDR3 is CASSLSRSGGPSSYNEQFF. CDR3 bases: TGTGCCAGCAGTTTATCGAGAAGCGGGGGACCGAGCTCCTACAATGAGCAGTTCTTC.

CDR3: CASSSSQGGGGYTF. The CDR3 DNA reads TGTGCCAGCAGTTCTTCCCAGGGGGGAGGTGGCTACACCTTC. The chain has TRBV28 and TRBJ1-2, with TRBD1 matching over 7 bases. CDR3 length: 14 residues. J was trimmed by 7 bases and V by 4 bases; bases with no gene match: 9. CDR1 MDHEN and CDR2 SYDVKM come from the germline V gene.

This chain connects TRBV29-1 to TRBJ1-4; possibly TRBD1 for D (6 bases). Germline V gene lookup returns CDR1 SQVTM and CDR2 ANQGSEA. The length of the CDR3 is 13 residues. Trimming shortened V by 6 bases and J by 2 bases, and 10 bases separated the two germline ends. CDR3 region: CSVVQGTNEKLFF. The DNA of the CDR3 is TGCAGCGTGGTACAGGGCACTAATGAAAAACTGTTTTTT.

The chain couples TRBV19 to TRBJ2-1; D is unresolved. The CDR3 runs 12 residues. Germline V lookup: CDR1 LNHDA, CDR2 SQIVND (reference sequence). V lost 11 bases and J lost 6, with 14 bases in between. CDR3 nucleotide sequence: TGTGCCTCTGAGGCCCCTAGCAATGAGCAGTTCTTC. Encoded protein: CASEAPSNEQFF. Complete variable domain (other parts from reference TRBV19 and TRBJ2-1): DGGITQSPKYLFRKEGQNVTLSCEQNLNHDAMYWYRQDPGQGLRLIYYSQIVNDFQKGDIAEGYSVSREKKESFPLTVTSAQKNPTAFYLCASEAPSNEQFFGPGTRLTVL.

This sequence joins TRBV5-1 and TRBJ2-5; D might be TRBD1 (6 bases). Germline CDR1 reads SGHRS; CDR2 reads YFSETQ. V lost 1 base and J 4 bases, leaving 8 bases between the germline ends. This CDR3 region has 13 residues. This chain's CDR3 is CASSLTGTETQYF. DNA of the CDR3: TGCGCCAGCAGCTTGACAGGGACAGAGACCCAGTACTTC. Filled out from reference TRBV5-1 and TRBJ2-5, the complete variable domain reads KAGVTQTPRYLIKTRGQQVTLSCSPISGHRSVSWYQQTPGQGLQFLFEYFSETQRNKGNFPGRFSGRQFSNSRSEMNVSTLELGDSALYLCASSLTGTETQYFGPGTRLLVL.

V usage is TRBV6-1 and J usage is TRBJ1-5; weak D call: TRBD1 (5 bases). Trimming removed 2 bases from V and 4 bases from J, with 9 bases in between. CDR1 and CDR2 from the germline V gene are MNHNS and SASEGT. This CDR3 is 14 amino acids long. The CDR3 protein is CASSEIGANQPQHF. The CDR3 bases are TGTGCCAGCAGTGAAATAGGGGCGAATCAGCCCCAGCATTTT.

The chain recombines TRBV29-1 with TRBJ1-2; D is unresolved. The V gene's germline CDR1 is SQVTM and CDR2 ANQGSEA. The V and J ends lost 0 bases and 4 bases respectively, with 9 bases between them. The CDR3 spans 13 residues. The CDR3 here is CSVEDSGFYGYTF. The CDR3 DNA sequence: TGCAGCGTTGAAGATTCGGGATTCTATGGCTACACCTTC.

With regard to this clone: The junction does not match germline at one end; this may be a read error. This chain joins TRBV6-1 and TRBJ1-2, with a tentative D call TRBD1 (6 bases). The length of the CDR3 is 13 residues. CDR1 MNHNS and CDR2 SASEGT come from the germline V gene. The CDR3: CVSREYTGQGYTF. The CDR3 nucleotides are TGTGTCAGCAGGGAGTATACAGGGCAAGGCTACACCTTC.

The chain employs TRBV21-1 and TRBJ2-1; TRBD2, the table's D call, lacks a check against the DNA. TRBV21-1 is an annotated pseudogene. The CDR3 is 18 amino acids. In DNA form, the CDR3 reads TGTGCCAGCAGCTTGGGCGGACCTCTAGCGGGGGGGTTCAATGAGCAGTTCTTC. Translating it yields CASSLGGPLAGGFNEQFF.

The count of this clone is one. The chain employs TRBV5-1 and TRBJ1-1, with 9 bases that match TRBD1. The trim removed 4 bases at V and 6 bases at J, leaving 10 bases unmatched. CDR1 and CDR2 (germline): SGHRS, YFSETQ. CDR3 size: 15 residues. The CDR3 protein is CASSLTGGVRAEAFF. For the CDR3, the DNA is TGCGCCAGCAGCCTAACAGGGGGCGTAAGGGCTGAAGCTTTCTTT.